The sequence of this T cell receptor beta chain was determined in a study of T cells in localized non-small cell lung cancer. The germline V gene has CDR1 SSHAT and CDR2 FNYEAQ (reference sequence). The CDR3 length is 14 residues. The repertoire was sequenced with immunoSEQ multiplex PCR; TCRdb's copy has only in-frame clones and lacks some. The table shows about 59,000 clones, with approximately 89% occurring only once. Remarks on this clone: At one of its ends the junction is not consistent with the germline gene, which may arise from a read error.

The sequencing here drew on peripheral blood, taken before any cancer treatment. This TCR derives from a man between 35 and 75 years old with stage I lung adenocarcinoma. The rearrangement joins TRBV7-7 to TRBJ2-2; possibly TRBD2 for D (6 bases). The CDR3 region is CASSLSGSTGELFF. CDR3 bases: TGTGCTAGCAGCTTAAGCGGGTCCACCGGGGAGCTGTTTTTT.